These 24 T cell receptor beta chains came from one sample sequenced in a study of T cells in Graves' hyperthyroidism and ophthalmopathy. Amplified regions were TCR beta CDR3 sequences from RNA transcripts. The HTBI primer set was used in a first-round RT-PCR of the TCR CDR3. TCRdb re-derived calls from the multiplex PCR reads in MiXCR, one entry per CDR3 protein. The data hold nearly 250,000 distinct CDR3 sequences, with approximately 25% observed a single time. Sequencing input: blood. Receptors originate from a woman between 40 and 50 years old with Graves' ophthalmopathy.

This clonotype was counted many times. This chain links TRBV27 with TRBJ2-7, with 8 bases that match TRBD1. CDR1 is MNHEY, CDR2 SMNVEV, per germline (reference sequence). V was pared by 6 bases and J by 2 bases, with 9 bases of the junction left unmatched. The CDR3 runs to 15 residues. This CDR3 reads CASSPATGVTYEQYF. The CDR3 DNA follows: TGTGCCAGCAGCCCCGCGACAGGGGTTACCTACGAGCAGTACTTC.

This clonotype was seen at least ten times. The chain combines TRBV28 with TRBJ2-7; TRBD1 matches at 9 bases. V dropped 3 bases and J dropped 3; count of bases not matched to a gene: 9. There are 16 residues in the CDR3. In germline, CDR1 is MDHEN, CDR2 SYDVKM. The CDR3 loop reads CASSFSVTGGGYEQYF. CDR3 nucleotide sequence: TGTGCCAGCAGTTTTTCAGTGACAGGGGGTGGCTACGAGCAGTACTTC.

This clonotype has at least ten counts. V and J are TRBV4-1 and TRBJ1-2, with D uncertain. V dropped 0 bases and J dropped 3 bases, with 5 bases sitting between them. CDR3 size: 13 residues. The V gene's germline CDR1 is MGHRA and CDR2 YSYEKL. The CDR3 loop is CASSQDGYYGYTF. CDR3 DNA sequence: TGCGCCAGCAGCCAAGACGGGTACTATGGCTACACCTTC.

The chain couples TRBV28 to TRBJ2-5; either TRBD1 or TRBD2 may supply D (5 bases each). CDR3 length equals 13 residues. The V end lost 8 bases, the J end lost 5 bases, and 15 bases lay between the germline ends. Germline values: CDR1 MDHEN, CDR2 SYDVKM. CDR3 residues: CASVLGAGETQYF. CDR3 nucleotide sequence: TGTGCCAGCGTTCTCGGGGCAGGGGAGACCCAGTACTTC. The variable domain in full, with the rest retrieved from reference TRBV28 and TRBJ2-5, is DVKVTQSSRYLVKRTGEKVFLECVQDMDHENMFWYRQDPGLGLRLIYFSYDVKMKEKGDIPEGYSVSREKKERFSLILESASTNQTSMYLCASVLGAGETQYFGPGTRLLVL.

This clonotype showed up many times. The chain links TRBV6-5 to TRBJ2-4; 7 bases line up with TRBD1. This CDR3 has 16 residues. After removal of 4 bases from V and 0 bases from J, the junction contained 6 bases not matched to a gene. The germline gives CDR1 MNHEY, CDR2 SVGAGI. This CDR3 reads CASSSPGQLAKNIQYF. CDR3 coding DNA: TGTGCCAGCAGTTCACCGGGACAGTTAGCCAAAAACATTCAGTACTTC.

This clonotype came up many times. The chain employs TRBV12-3 or TRBV12-4 and TRBJ2-4; a weak D match, TRBD2 (6 bases). V was pared by 7 bases and J by 6 bases, with 16 bases between. CDR3 length equals 14 residues. The CDR3 nucleotides are TGTGCCAGCACTTCCCTTGGGAGGAGAAACATTCAGTACTTC. This translates into CASTSLGRRNIQYF.

This clonotype was seen a few times. The V and J genes are TRBV6-2 or TRBV6-3 and TRBJ1-1, with D unresolved. Trimming stripped 6 bases from V and 1 base from J, with 9 bases between. Germline CDR1 reads MNHEY; CDR2 reads SVGEGT. The CDR3 sequence is 13 residues long. CDR3 sequence (DNA): TGTGCCAGCAGCTTGGAGGAGAACACTGAAGCTTTCTTT. This sequence encodes CASSLEENTEAFF.

This clonotype has a count of ten or more. The chain couples TRBV5-1 to TRBJ2-7, with 10 nucleotides matching TRBD1. The CDR3 sequence is 15 residues long. Germline V lookup: CDR1 SGHRS, CDR2 YFSETQ. J lost 3 bases, V lost 1 base, and 4 bases had no gene match. The CDR3 here is CASSLTGQGFYEQYF. CDR3 DNA: TGCGCCAGCAGCTTGACGGGACAGGGGTTCTACGAGCAGTACTTC.

This clonotype was seen ten or more times. The chain has TRBV5-1 and TRBJ2-2; D gene uncertain. With 4 bases removed from V and 6 bases from J, the gap between germline ends came to 7 bases. CDR1 and CDR2 (germline): SGHRS, YFSETQ. The CDR3 is made up of 12 amino acids. The CDR3 region is CASSPPPGELFF. DNA of the CDR3: TGCGCCAGCAGCCCCCCCCCCGGGGAGCTGTTTTTT.

The CDR3 reads CASSGPGGPGELFF. CDR3 DNA: TGTGCCAGCTCTGGGCCCGGGGGACCCGGGGAGCTGTTTTTT. The gene calls are TRBV6-2 or TRBV6-3 and TRBJ2-2, with D possibly being TRBD2 (6 bases). This CDR3 is built from 14 residues. Trimming took off 8 bases at V and 6 bases at J, with 16 bases between the two ends. CDR1 and CDR2 (germline): MNHEY, SVGEGT.

In its sample, this clonotype was seen many times. The J gene is TRBJ1-1, the V gene TRBV2; possible D gene TRBD1, 5 bases. V was clipped by 4 bases and J by 5 bases, with 17 bases between them. The CDR3 spans 15 residues. CDR1 and CDR2 (germline): SNHLY, FYNNEI. The CDR3 reads CASSAKGGAWTEAFF. DNA of the CDR3: TGTGCCAGCAGTGCCAAGGGAGGGGCGTGGACTGAAGCTTTCTTT.

This clonotype was recorded many times. The V call is TRBV29-1, the J call TRBJ2-7; the D is unclear. Germline CDR1 SQVTM, CDR2 ANQGSEA. Between the trimmed V and J ends, which lost 1 base and 3 bases, there was a span of 10 bases. The CDR3 has 13 amino acids. The CDR3 is CSVEGQTSYEQYF. As DNA, the CDR3 is TGCAGCGTTGAAGGGCAGACCAGCTACGAGCAGTACTTC.

This chain uses TRBV28 with TRBJ1-5, with a possible D match to TRBD1 (6 bases). The CDR3 loop spans 16 amino acids. Germline V gene sequence: CDR1 MDHEN, CDR2 SYDVKM. V was clipped by 2 bases and J by 2 bases, with 13 bases between them. The CDR3 DNA reads as TGTGCCAGCAGTTTAGATGGGGGGCCTGGCAATCAGCCCCAGCATTTT. Its translation is CASSLDGGPGNQPQHF.

The chain carries TRBV11-2 and TRBJ1-1, with no clear D. This CDR3 comprises 15 residues. Germline V gene sequence: CDR1 SGHAT, CDR2 FQNNGV. Trimming took 6 bases from V and 0 from J, leaving 14 bases between them. CDR3 bases: TGTGCCAGCAGTCCCCCCCAAGTCATGAACACTGAAGCTTTCTTT. This translates into CASSPPQVMNTEAFF.

The chain links TRBV18 to TRBJ1-3; D remains ambiguous. Germline CDR1 KGHSH, CDR2 LQKENI. V was trimmed by 2 bases and J by 4 bases, leaving 6 bases between them. The CDR3 loop spans 13 amino acids. CDR3 amino acids: CASSPNAGNTIYF. The CDR3 nucleotides read TGTGCCAGCTCACCAAACGCAGGAAACACCATATATTTT.

This clonotype was observed at least ten times. The gene calls are TRBV29-1 and TRBJ2-5; unclear D gene. The V end lost 0 bases, the J end lost 4 bases, and 0 bases lay between the germline ends. From germline, CDR1 is SQVTM and CDR2 ANQGSEA. The CDR3 length is 10 residues. Here the CDR3 reads CSVEEETQYF. The CDR3 DNA is TGCAGCGTTGAAGAAGAGACCCAGTACTTC.

Ten or more counts support this clonotype. The chain is built from TRBV11-3 and TRBJ2-6; D call uncertain. The germline gives CDR1 SGHNT, CDR2 YENEEA. The CDR3 extends over 14 amino acids. Deletions cut 3 bases from V and 1 base from J, with 4 bases between. CDR3 bases: TGTGCCAGCAGCTTGGGGTCTGGGGCCAACGTCCTGACTTTC. Amino acid sequence: CASSLGSGANVLTF.

This clonotype was seen many times. The CDR3, as DNA: TGTGCCAGCAGCCAAGCAGGGGGGGCCAAAAACATTCAGTACTTC. This translates into CASSQAGGAKNIQYF. The chain carries TRBV3-1 and TRBJ2-4; TRBD1 is a possible D gene (7 bases). CDR1 is LGHDT and CDR2 is YNNKEL in the germline V gene (reference sequence). This CDR3 contains 15 residues. V was clipped by 1 base and J by 1 base, with 8 bases between them. The full variable domain, completed using reference TRBV3-1 and TRBJ2-4, is DTAVSQTPKYLVTQMGNDKSIKCEQNLGHDTMYWYKQDSKKFLKIMFSYNNKELIINETVPNRFSPKSPDKAHLNLHINSLELGDSAVYFCASSQAGGAKNIQYFGAGTRLSVL.

Points on this clonotype: A read error is possible here, since a much larger clone lies one base away. The chain uses TRBV3-1 and TRBJ1-1, with a weak D call TRBD1 (6 bases). Trimming shortened V by 4 bases and J by 14 bases, and 20 bases separated the two germline ends. The CDR3 is 13 residues long. Germline loops: CDR1 LGHDT, CDR2 YNNKEL (reference sequence). The CDR3 loop reads CASSPLTGHRTFF. The CDR3 DNA reads TGTGCCAGCAGCCCGCTTACGGGACATAGGACCTTCTTT.

This clonotype was observed many times. The V and J genes are TRBV6-1 and TRBJ2-7, with TRBD2 matching over 10 bases. CDR1 and CDR2 from the germline V gene are MNHNS and SASEGT. The ends lost 5 bases at V and 4 bases at J; junction bases unmatched: 5. The CDR3 is 14 amino acids. CDR3 residues: CASSRAGGPYEQYF. Here the CDR3 DNA reads TGTGCCAGCAGTCGAGCGGGAGGGCCTTACGAGCAGTACTTC.

This clonotype occurred a few times. Lacking the conserved final phenylalanine or tryptophan, this CDR3 likely reflects a read error. The DNA is left out, because the CDR3 cannot be placed on it with certainty; the CDR3 is given as TCRdb lists it. The V and J genes are TRBV29-1 and TRBJ2-7; the table's D gene call, TRBD1, was not cross checked with the DNA. The CDR3 length is 8 residues, termini included. The germline gives CDR1 SQVTM, CDR2 ANQGSEA. Here the CDR3 reads CSVVVGTG.

As for this clonotype: One end of the junction varies from germline; a read error may be responsible. The V gene is TRBV6-1, the J gene TRBJ1-1, with 7 bases that match TRBD1. In germline, CDR1 is MNHNS, CDR2 SASEGT. This CDR3 comprises 13 residues. The CDR3 loop is CTSSEQGRTEAFF. DNA for the CDR3: TGTACCAGCAGTGAACAGGGGAGGACTGAAGCTTTCTTT.

This clonotype was seen many times. The chain links TRBV6-1 to TRBJ1-5, with 12 nucleotides matching TRBD1. V lost 4 bases to trimming and J lost 4 bases; unmatched junction nucleotides: 8. Germline CDR1 is MNHNS and CDR2 is SASEGT. The CDR3 is 17 residues long. The CDR3 loop reads CASSAGQGAPRNQPQHF. The CDR3 DNA follows: TGTGCCAGCAGTGCGGGACAGGGGGCTCCTCGGAATCAGCCCCAGCATTTT.

This clonotype appeared many times. This sequence joins TRBV6-1 and TRBJ1-2, with TRBD1 matching over 8 bases. The V gene end was trimmed by 4 bases and the J gene end by 4 bases; junction bases not matched to a gene: 5. The CDR3 has 14 residues. The germline V gene encodes CDR1 MNHNS and CDR2 SASEGT. The CDR3 nucleotides read TGTGCCAGCAGTGTCACCGGGACAGGCTATGGCTACACCTTC. Translation: CASSVTGTGYGYTF.